Each of the 30 T cell receptor beta chains below was sequenced from the same sample in a study of response to subunit inactivated influenza vaccine (dated by TCRdb to about 2018). The library was made by RT-PCR. The sequencing machine was an Illumina HiSeq 2500. The public reads were run again by TCRdb, first through fastp at Q25 and then through MiXCR, and only productive beta chains were kept. A single entry per CDR3 protein holds the most common genes and DNA from its merged rows. The sample table holds some 640,000 distinct CDR3 sequences, of which more than 11% were seen once. The ten largest clones take up less than 9% of the sample. This material consisted of PBMCs from blood, taken roughly 15 days before vaccination. These TCRs come from a man aged 50-59 years who received an inactivated influenza vaccine. Donor details come from another sample of the same person, matched by shared clones.

This clonotype came up a few times. The V call is TRBV5-1, the J call TRBJ1-1; D is perhaps TRBD1 (5 bases). This CDR3 spans 16 amino acids. Deletions cut 3 bases from V and 1 base from J, with 16 bases between. Per germline, CDR1 SGHRS and CDR2 YFSETQ. CDR3 nucleotide sequence: TGCGCCAGCAGCTACGGGGGGGTGAGGACGAACACTGAAGCTTTCTTT. Translation gives CASSYGGVRTNTEAFF.

This clonotype was seen ten or more times. V is TRBV5-1 and J is TRBJ2-1, with unresolved D. Germline assignment: CDR1 SGHRS and CDR2 YFSETQ. There are 14 residues in the CDR3. Trimming stripped 0 bases from V and 10 bases from J, with 14 bases between. CDR3 nucleotides: TGCGCCAGCAGCTTGGAAGGGCATGGAATCGAGCAGTTCTTC. Translated: CASSLEGHGIEQFF.

This clonotype was counted only a few times. The chain combines TRBV5-1 with TRBJ2-3; possible D gene TRBD1, 6 bases. The V and J ends lost 5 bases and 0 bases respectively, with 10 bases between them. Germline values: CDR1 SGHRS, CDR2 YFSETQ. The CDR3 has 14 amino acids. CDR3 coding DNA: TGCGCCAGCAGTGGGGGCTTGAGCACAGATACGCAGTATTTT. Translating it yields CASSGGLSTDTQYF.

Of note for this clonotype: This may be a read error: a much more frequent sequence differs by one nucleotide. The chain has TRBV20-1 and TRBJ2-7; no firm D call. The germline V gene encodes CDR1 DFQATT and CDR2 SNEGSKA (reference sequence). The CDR3 contains 14 residues. The CDR3 DNA is TGCAGTGCTAGAGATCTGCGGTTTAGCTACGAGAAGTACTTC. Its protein product is CSARDLRFSYEKYF.

This clonotype was detected only a few times. The CDR3 DNA reads as TGTGCCAGCAGCCAAGATACAGCGGGGGGTGGGGGTGAGCAGTTCTTC. It is translated as CASSQDTAGGGGEQFF. The rearrangement uses TRBV4-2 and TRBJ2-1; 9 bases are shared with TRBD2. J gave up 9 bases and V 0 bases, and 9 bases lay outside the gene matches. The CDR3 loop spans 16 amino acids. Germline V gene sequence: CDR1 LGHNA, CDR2 YNFKEQ.

This clonotype turned up a few times. The V gene is TRBV6-1, the J gene TRBJ2-7; unclear D gene. The CDR3 runs to 15 residues. The ends were cut back, 1 base at V and 0 bases at J, with 10 bases in the middle. Germline values: CDR1 MNHNS, CDR2 SASEGT. The CDR3 loop reads CASSEVYSHSYEQYF. The CDR3 nucleotides are TGTGCCAGCAGTGAAGTGTACAGCCACTCCTACGAGCAGTACTTC.

This clonotype has a handful of counts. The V and J genes are TRBV9 and TRBJ1-5; unclear D gene. CDR1 is SGDLS, CDR2 YYNGEE, per germline. The CDR3 runs to 15 residues. V shed 3 bases and J shed 5 bases, with 15 bases lying between them. The CDR3 reads CASSEGGRRDQPQHF. The CDR3 DNA reads as TGTGCCAGCAGCGAAGGTGGCAGAAGGGATCAGCCCCAGCATTTT.

This clonotype has more than one count but fewer than ten. The J gene is TRBJ1-2, the V gene TRBV6-1, with 8 bases identical to TRBD1. The germline V gene has CDR1 MNHNS and CDR2 SASEGT. The V gene end was trimmed by 6 bases and the J gene end by 2 bases; junction bases not matched to a gene: 5. This CDR3 is built from 14 residues. Written as DNA, the CDR3 is TGTGCCAGCAGCAGAACAGGGGGAAACTATGGCTACACCTTC. Protein: CASSRTGGNYGYTF.

This clonotype has more than one count but fewer than ten. The gene calls are TRBV4-1 and TRBJ2-1; 10 bases are shared with TRBD2. This CDR3 contains 17 residues. V gave up 0 bases and J gave up 8 bases; unmatched junction bases: 10. Germline V gene data show CDR1 as MGHRA and CDR2 as YSYEKL. For the CDR3, the DNA is TGCGCCAGCAGCCAAGATGAAGCTAGCGGGAGTCTTTATGAGCAGTTCTTC. Amino acid sequence: CASSQDEASGSLYEQFF.

Only a few counts were recorded for this clonotype. The chain has TRBV28 and TRBJ2-2; TRBD2 aligns across 16 bases. Germline loops: CDR1 MDHEN, CDR2 SYDVKM. The CDR3 is 16 amino acids. Trimming removed 3 bases from V and 7 bases from J; junction bases left unmatched: 2. This CDR3 is CASSFGTSGRVGELFF. The CDR3 coding sequence is TGTGCCAGCAGTTTCGGGACTAGCGGGAGGGTCGGGGAGCTGTTTTTT.

As regards this clonotype: At one boundary the junction diverges from the germline segment, which might be a read error. The CDR3 region is CAISARGTDTQFF. The CDR3 coding sequence is TGTGCCATCAGTGCTCGAGGCACAGATACGCAGTTTTTT. The chain combines TRBV10-3 with TRBJ2-3; the D is unclear. Germline values: CDR1 ENHRY, CDR2 SYGVKD. CDR3 length equals 13 residues.

This rearrangement joins TRBV18 to TRBJ2-5, with a possible D match to TRBD2 (5 bases). The CDR3 contains 16 residues. CDR1 is KGHSH, CDR2 LQKENI, per germline. With 3 bases removed from V and 5 bases from J, the gap between germline ends came to 19 bases. CDR3 residues: CASSPPGGLARETQYF. CDR3 coding DNA: TGTGCCAGCTCACCTCCAGGTGGTCTAGCAAGGGAGACCCAGTACTTC. The complete variable domain, with remaining parts taken from reference TRBV18 and TRBJ2-5, reads NAGVMQNPRHLVRRRGQEARLRCSPMKGHSHVYWYRQLPEEGLKFMVYLQKENIIDESGMPKERFSAEFPKEGPSILRIQQVVRGDSAAYFCASSPPGGLARETQYFGPGTRLLVL.

The V call is TRBV14, the J call TRBJ2-5; D may be TRBD1 or TRBD2 (5 bases each). V lost 2 bases, J lost 7 bases, and 11 bases lay in between. The CDR3 loop spans 13 amino acids. Per germline, CDR1 SGHDN and CDR2 FVKESK. The CDR3 DNA is TGTGCCAGCAGCCAACCCGGGACCCTGACCCAGTACTTC. It translates to CASSQPGTLTQYF.

This clonotype appeared a few times. This chain connects TRBV20-1 to TRBJ2-7; 9 bases align to TRBD2. V lost 3 bases, J lost 4 bases, and 10 bases stayed unmatched. Germline CDR1 DFQATT, CDR2 SNEGSKA (reference sequence). The CDR3 spans 15 residues. CDR3 DNA sequence: TGCAGTGCTAGTAAAGGGGGCGGGAGGGATTACGAGCAGTACTTC. Protein: CSASKGGGRDYEQYF.

V usage is TRBV11-1 and J usage is TRBJ2-2; D not certain. Trimming took off 1 base at V and 6 bases at J, with 9 bases between the two ends. This CDR3 spans 14 amino acids. From germline, CDR1 is SGHAT and CDR2 FQDESV (reference sequence). CDR3 loop: CASSLGEVPGELFF. CDR3 coding DNA: TGTGCCAGCAGCTTAGGCGAAGTTCCCGGGGAGCTGTTTTTT.

This chain uses TRBV7-6 with TRBJ2-1; D not certain. CDR3 length: 14 amino acids. Germline V CDR1 and CDR2: SGHVS, FNYEAQ. Trimming removed 2 bases at V and 7 bases at J, with 12 bases between. The CDR3 region is CASSLMATINEQFF. The DNA of the CDR3 is TGTGCCAGCAGCTTAATGGCTACCATAAATGAGCAGTTCTTC.

This clonotype turned up a few times. The chain recombines TRBV6-5 with TRBJ2-1; D is perhaps TRBD1 or TRBD2 (5 bases each). The V end lost 2 bases, the J end lost 7 bases, and 15 bases lay between the germline ends. The CDR3 length is 15 residues. The germline CDR1 and CDR2 sequences are MNHEY and SVGAGI. CDR3 coding DNA: TGTGCCAGCAGTTACGATCGGGGAAACAGGAATGAGCAGTTCTTC. It specifies CASSYDRGNRNEQFF.

The chain uses TRBV4-3 and TRBJ2-2; D not resolved. Germline V CDR1 and CDR2: LGHNA, YSLEER. V lost 2 bases, J lost 6 bases, and 7 bases lay in between. The CDR3 has 13 amino acids. CDR3 nucleotides: TGCGCCAGCAGCCAAATTACCGCCGGGGAGCTGTTTTTT. Protein sequence: CASSQITAGELFF.

This clonotype was found a few times. The chain is built from TRBV20-1 and TRBJ1-5; the match to TRBD1 covers 8 bases. Losses at the gene ends were 6 bases for V and 4 bases for J; bases not matched to a gene: 14. This CDR3 is built from 16 residues. Germline V CDR1 and CDR2: DFQATT, SNEGSKA (reference sequence). The CDR3 here is CSAIESIGQGNQPQHF. CDR3 DNA: TGCAGTGCCATAGAGAGCATTGGACAGGGTAATCAGCCCCAGCATTTT.

The CDR3: CSARPTSGAFQETQYF. CDR3 coding DNA: TGCAGTGCTAGGCCCACTAGCGGGGCCTTCCAAGAGACCCAGTACTTC. The chain recombines TRBV20-1 with TRBJ2-5, with 10 bases lining up with TRBD2. CDR3 length: 16 residues. J gave up 1 base and V 3 bases, and 8 bases lay outside the gene matches. Germline V gene lookup returns CDR1 DFQATT and CDR2 SNEGSKA (reference sequence).

The CDR3 sequence: CSANPTGVGYTF. CDR3 DNA: TGCAGCGCCAACCCGACAGGGGTCGGCTACACCTTC. V is TRBV29-1 and J is TRBJ1-2; TRBD1 agrees at 8 bases. Germline-derived CDR1 and CDR2 are SQVTM and ANQGSEA. Trimming took 7 bases from V and 8 from J; bases not matched to a gene: 9. CDR3 length equals 12 residues.

This clonotype was seen only a few times. V is TRBV10-1 and J is TRBJ2-7; D is ambiguous. This CDR3 spans 13 amino acids. Trimming took 4 bases from V and 7 from J, leaving 14 bases between them. Germline V CDR1 and CDR2: WNHNN, SYGVQD (reference sequence). DNA for the CDR3: TGCGCCAGCAGTGTCTCTAAGGATGTGGAGCAGTACTTC. Protein sequence: CASSVSKDVEQYF.

The chain carries TRBV3-1 and TRBJ2-2, with 13 bases fitting TRBD2. Trimming at V came to 4 bases and at J to 5 bases, leaving 10 bases not matched to a gene. The CDR3 is made up of 18 amino acids. Germline CDR1 is LGHDT and CDR2 is YNNKEL (reference sequence). For the CDR3, the DNA is TGTGCCAGCAGCCCGACTAGCGGGAGGCCCCGTGGAACCGGGGAGCTGTTTTTT. Translating it yields CASSPTSGRPRGTGELFF.

J is TRBJ2-7 and V is TRBV11-2, with D perhaps TRBD2 (6 bases). Germline V CDR1 and CDR2: SGHAT, FQNNGV. Trimming shortened V by 3 bases and J by 7 bases, and 10 bases separated the two germline ends. This CDR3 has 12 amino acids. The DNA for the CDR3 is TGTGCCAGCAGCTTGGAGGGGCCTGAGCAGTACTTC. As protein: CASSLEGPEQYF.

CDR3 sequence (DNA): TGTGCCAGCAGGTCGTCGTCCAGGGCGAATACTGAAGCTTTCTTT. Its protein is CASRSSSRANTEAFF. This chain uses TRBV2 with TRBJ1-1, with D possibly TRBD1 on 5 matching bases. CDR1 is SNHLY, CDR2 FYNNEI, per germline. Trimming stripped 6 bases from V and 5 bases from J, with 19 bases between. The CDR3 sequence is 15 residues long. Drawing the rest from reference TRBV2 and TRBJ1-1, the complete variable domain is EPEVTQTPSHQVTQMGQEVILRCVPISNHLYFYWYRQILGQKVEFLVSFYNNEISEKSEIFDDQFSVERPDGSNFTLKIRSTKLEDSAMYFCASRSSSRANTEAFFGQGTRLTVV.

There are a few counts of this clonotype. The chain couples TRBV5-1 to TRBJ2-5; the D gene is possibly TRBD1 (6 bases). V lost 0 bases and J lost 1, with 10 bases in between. Germline assignment: CDR1 SGHRS and CDR2 YFSETQ. This CDR3 has 15 residues. The CDR3 DNA follows: TGCGCCAGCAGCTTGGTTAAGGACAGCCAAGAGACCCAGTACTTC. This encodes CASSLVKDSQETQYF.

The V call is TRBV1, the J call TRBJ2-6; the table gives TRBD1 as D, unverified against the DNA. TRBV1 is flagged as a pseudogene. The CDR3 is 16 residues long. CDR3 DNA: TGCACCAGGATGGCCAGGGGGTTATCTGGGGCCAACGTCCTGACTTTC. Translating it yields CTRMARGLSGANVLTF.

The chain couples TRBV3-1 to TRBJ1-3, with D unclear. Germline CDR1 reads LGHDT; CDR2 reads YNNKEL (reference sequence). The CDR3 consists of 17 residues. Trimming took 2 bases from V and 0 from J, leaving 14 bases between them. CDR3 loop: CASSQTTTRSSGNTIYF. DNA for the CDR3: TGTGCCAGCAGCCAAACCACGACGAGGTCCTCTGGAAACACCATATATTTT.

The chain joins TRBV11-2 to TRBJ2-7; 8 positions agree with TRBD2. From germline, CDR1 is SGHAT and CDR2 FQNNGV. The CDR3 is made up of 15 amino acids. V lost 5 bases to trimming and J lost 0 bases; unmatched junction nucleotides: 6. This chain's CDR3 is CASSPKRGPSYEQYF. CDR3 DNA: TGTGCCAGCAGCCCTAAGCGGGGGCCCTCCTACGAGCAGTACTTC.

This chain uses TRBV7-9 with TRBJ2-1; no definite D call. This CDR3 is built from 12 residues. V shed 6 bases and J shed 9 bases, with 12 bases lying between them. CDR1 and CDR2 from the germline V gene are SEHNR and FQNEAQ (reference sequence). In nucleotides, the CDR3 is TGTGCCAGCAGTAAGACCAGATCTGAGCAGTTCTTC. This encodes CASSKTRSEQFF. The full variable domain, in which reference TRBV7-9 and TRBJ2-1 provide the parts outside the CDR3, is DTGVSQNPRHKITKRGQNVTFRCDPISEHNRLYWYRQTLGQGPEFLTYFQNEAQLEKSRLLSDRFSAERPKGSFSTLEIQRTEQGDSAMYLCASSKTRSEQFFGPGTRLTVL.